Each of the 26 T cell receptor beta chains below was sequenced from the same sample in a study of blood T cell repertoires in COVID-19. Data came from immunoSEQ multiplex PCR; TCRdb stores just in-frame clones and leaves some out. The sample has 130,000 to 150,000 clones; roughly 79% are singletons. The sequenced material came from peripheral blood. Receptors were obtained from a human donor with acute or convalescent COVID-19. The donor label of this sample is uncertain.

The CDR3 sequence: CASSLGPQSSYNSPLHF. CDR3 nucleotide sequence: TGTGCCAGCTCCTTAGGGCCCCAAAGCTCCTATAATTCACCCCTCCACTTT. This chain connects TRBV7-9 to TRBJ1-6; no definite D call. CDR1 and CDR2 from the germline V gene are SEHNR and FQNEAQ (reference sequence). With 8 bases removed from V and 0 bases from J, the gap between germline ends came to 17 bases. This CDR3 region has 17 residues.

The chain combines TRBV19 with TRBJ1-1, with D possibly TRBD1 on 5 matching bases. Deletions cut 4 bases from V and 1 base from J, with 13 bases between. Germline CDR1 and CDR2: LNHDA and SQIVND (reference sequence). The CDR3 sequence is 15 residues long. The CDR3 nucleotides read TGTGCCAGTAGTAGGGAAGGGGATGGGAACACTGAAGCTTTCTTT. It is translated as CASSREGDGNTEAFF.

The genes are TRBV30 and TRBJ2-2, with 7 bases that match TRBD1. V gave up 4 bases and J gave up 2 bases; unmatched junction bases: 10. There are 16 residues in the CDR3. Per the germline V gene, CDR1 is GTSNPN and CDR2 is SVGIG (reference sequence). The CDR3 DNA is TGTGCCTGGAATCCCCCCGGGACAGAAAACACCGGGGAGCTGTTTTTT. The encoded protein is CAWNPPGTENTGELFF.

In DNA form, the CDR3 reads TGCGCCTCCAGCAGAGGGAACACTGAAGCTTTCTTT. This sequence encodes CASSRGNTEAFF. The chain uses TRBV10-2 and TRBJ1-1, with D uncertain. This CDR3 has 12 amino acids. Deletions cut 11 bases from V and 1 base from J, with 11 bases between. The germline V gene has CDR1 WSHSY and CDR2 SAAADI.

The chain combines TRBV25-1 with TRBJ2-2; D gene uncertain. CDR1 and CDR2 (germline): MGHDK, SYGVNS. Trimming stripped 2 bases from V and 6 bases from J, with 10 bases between. This CDR3 has 14 residues. The chain's CDR3 is CASSEVGQAGELFF. The CDR3 DNA follows: TGTGCCAGCAGTGAAGTTGGGCAGGCCGGGGAGCTGTTTTTT.

This clone was seen only a few times. V gene TRBV4-1 combines with J gene TRBJ1-4; 9 bases are shared with TRBD1. The trim removed 4 bases at V and 8 bases at J, leaving 11 bases unmatched. CDR1 and CDR2 from the germline V gene are MGHRA and YSYEKL. The CDR3 length is 16 residues. This CDR3 is CASSRPSGQGNEKLFF. The CDR3 DNA reads as TGCGCCAGCAGCCGACCCTCGGGACAGGGAAACGAAAAACTGTTTTTT.

This chain joins TRBV10-1 and TRBJ2-1; TRBD2 agrees at 12 bases. The germline V gene has CDR1 WNHNN and CDR2 SYGVQD (reference sequence). Losses at the gene ends were 0 bases for V and 5 bases for J; bases not matched to a gene: 8. CDR3 length: 18 residues. The CDR3 DNA reads as TGCGCCAGCAGTGAGTCAAGTGCTAGCGGGGGGGCAAACAATGAGCAGTTCTTC. This translates into CASSESSASGGANNEQFF.

The chain has TRBV12-5 and TRBJ1-1, with TRBD1 as a possible D gene (5 bases). Trimming took 6 bases from V and 0 from J, leaving 14 bases between them. The CDR3 sequence is 15 residues long. Per the germline V gene, CDR1 is LGHNT and CDR2 is FRNRAP. This CDR3 reads CASGTTQGLNTEAFF. CDR3 bases: TGTGCTAGTGGGACGACCCAGGGATTGAACACTGAAGCTTTCTTT.

The chain joins TRBV5-6 to TRBJ2-3, with 7 bases lining up with TRBD2. The CDR3 is 12 amino acids. The J segment lost 9 bases and the V segment lost 4 bases, leaving 5 bases of the junction unmatched. Germline V lookup: CDR1 SGHDT, CDR2 YYEEEE. The CDR3 DNA reads TGTGCCAGCAGCGCTACGGGGGGAACGCAGTATTTT. Amino acid sequence: CASSATGGTQYF. Variable domain in full (rest from reference TRBV5-6 and TRBJ2-3): DAGVTQSPTHLIKTRGQQVTLRCSPKSGHDTVSWYQQALGQGPQFIFQYYEEEERQRGNFPDRFSGHQFPNYSSELNVNALLLGDSALYLCASSATGGTQYFGPGTRLTVL.

The gene calls are TRBV25-1 and TRBJ1-1; D is unclear. Germline CDR1 MGHDK, CDR2 SYGVNS. The V and J ends lost 1 base and 7 bases respectively, with 7 bases between them. This CDR3 is 12 amino acids long. CDR3 bases: TGTGCCAGCAGTGAATGGTCAGGTGAAGCTTTCTTT. This translates into CASSEWSGEAFF.

The chain carries TRBV14 and TRBJ1-2, with D perhaps TRBD1 (6 bases). V lost 4 bases and J lost 6, with 18 bases in between. The CDR3 length is 15 residues. The germline V gene encodes CDR1 SGHDN and CDR2 FVKESK. Here the CDR3 reads CASSPDRIHSHGYTF. The CDR3 DNA sequence: TGTGCCAGCAGCCCCGACAGGATCCATTCCCATGGCTACACCTTC.

The V gene is TRBV7-2, the J gene TRBJ1-2, with D possibly being TRBD1 (5 bases). CDR3 length equals 15 residues. Germline V gene data show CDR1 as SGHTA and CDR2 as FQGNSA. V lost 3 bases and J 2 bases, leaving 13 bases between the germline ends. The CDR3 bases are TGTGCCAGCAGCTTGTCAGGGAATATAAACTATGGCTACACCTTC. Amino acid sequence: CASSLSGNINYGYTF.

The chain joins TRBV6-1 to TRBJ2-1; D gene uncertain. The germline CDR1 and CDR2 sequences are MNHNS and SASEGT. Trimming removed 3 bases from V and 0 bases from J, with 12 bases in between. The CDR3 contains 16 residues. In nucleotides, the CDR3 is TGTGCCAGCAGTGATGAGGCGGCCAGCTCCTACAATGAGCAGTTCTTC. It codes for CASSDEAASSYNEQFF.

V usage is TRBV5-1 and J usage is TRBJ1-1; D is uncertain. The germline V gene has CDR1 SGHRS and CDR2 YFSETQ. The V end lost 0 bases, the J end lost 5 bases, and 17 bases lay between the germline ends. This CDR3 is 16 amino acids long. The CDR3 sequence: CASSLALDAARTEAFF. The CDR3 DNA reads as TGCGCCAGCAGCTTGGCCTTAGATGCCGCGAGGACTGAAGCTTTCTTT.

The chain carries TRBV24-1 and TRBJ2-5; 8 bases line up with TRBD1. Per germline, CDR1 KGHDR and CDR2 SFDVKD. This CDR3 region has 20 residues. Trimming removed 5 bases from V and 1 base from J; junction bases left unmatched: 20. CDR3 loop: CATSAPSPQGAGWGQETQYF. Written as DNA, the CDR3 is TGTGCCACCAGTGCCCCCAGCCCGCAGGGGGCCGGCTGGGGCCAAGAGACCCAGTACTTC.

The V and J genes are TRBV6-5 and TRBJ2-3; TRBD2 aligns across 8 bases. Germline assignment: CDR1 MNHEY and CDR2 SVGAGI. Germline trimming cut 5 bases from V and 3 bases from J; bases unmatched to any gene: 4. The CDR3 consists of 14 residues. CDR3 region: CASSRGGGTDTQYF. CDR3 DNA sequence: TGTGCCAGCAGTCGGGGGGGAGGAACAGATACGCAGTATTTT.

The chain uses TRBV7-6 and TRBJ2-6; D is uncertain. V was cut by 4 bases and J by 0 bases, with 4 bases left in between. Germline loops: CDR1 SGHVS, CDR2 FNYEAQ. This CDR3 region has 14 residues. The CDR3 is CASSYTSGANVLTF. The CDR3 nucleotides read TGTGCCAGCAGCTACACCTCTGGGGCCAACGTCCTGACTTTC.

This clone showed up just once. The chain couples TRBV3-1 (or the pseudogene TRBV3-2) to TRBJ1-2, with D possibly being TRBD1 (5 bases). V gave up 3 bases and J gave up 6 bases, with 11 bases separating them. The CDR3 has 13 amino acids. Per germline, CDR1 LGHDT and CDR2 YNNKEL (reference sequence). The CDR3 DNA follows: TGTGCCAGCAGCCAGCGGGGGGGTAATGGCTACACCTTC. Translated: CASSQRGGNGYTF.

For the CDR3, the DNA is TGTGCCAGCAGGACAGGGGAATTGATGTTCTCCTATAATTCACCCCTCCACTTT. Translating gives CASRTGELMFSYNSPLHF. The chain has TRBV27 and TRBJ1-6; 8 nucleotides line up with TRBD1. Unmatched junction bases numbered 10, after V lost 6 bases and J lost 0 bases. Germline V lookup: CDR1 MNHEY, CDR2 SMNVEV (reference sequence). The CDR3 length is 18 residues.

This chain uses TRBV3-1 (or the pseudogene TRBV3-2) with TRBJ1-5; D not certain. The germline V and J ends were trimmed by 3 bases and 4 bases, with 10 bases remaining between them. Per the germline V gene, CDR1 is LGHDT and CDR2 is YNNKEL (reference sequence). This CDR3 spans 14 amino acids. CDR3 sequence: CASSQSRRNQPQHF. For the CDR3, the DNA is TGTGCCAGCAGCCAGAGTCGGAGGAATCAGCCCCAGCATTTT.

The CDR3 DNA reads TGCGCCAGCAGCCCCGGACAGGGGGAGGGGGACACTGAAGCTTTCTTT. Its translation is CASSPGQGEGDTEAFF. The chain uses TRBV5-1 and TRBJ1-1, with 10 bases fitting TRBD1. This CDR3 has 16 amino acids. Germline CDR1 is SGHRS and CDR2 is YFSETQ. Trimming at V came to 4 bases and at J to 3 bases, leaving 9 bases not matched to a gene.

The chain has TRBV6-5 and TRBJ1-4, with 8 bases matching TRBD1. In germline, CDR1 is MNHEY, CDR2 SVGAGI. The trim removed 7 bases at V and 5 bases at J, leaving 9 bases unmatched. CDR3 size: 15 residues. The CDR3 protein is CASTLQGAGNEKLFF. The CDR3 coding sequence is TGTGCCAGCACCCTCCAGGGGGCTGGCAATGAAAAACTGTTTTTT.

The V and J genes are TRBV6-1 and TRBJ2-1, with 11 nucleotides matching TRBD2. CDR3 length equals 16 residues. V trimming: 0 bases; J trimming: 9 bases; junction bases outside the gene matches: 7. Germline V gene lookup returns CDR1 MNHNS and CDR2 SASEGT. CDR3 sequence reads: CASSEALLAGGGEQFF. CDR3 DNA: TGTGCCAGCAGTGAAGCGCTTCTAGCGGGGGGAGGTGAGCAGTTCTTC.

The chain couples TRBV27 to TRBJ2-3, with D maybe TRBD2 (6 bases). CDR1 MNHEY and CDR2 SMNVEV come from the germline V gene (reference sequence). V shed 3 bases and J shed 6 bases, with 13 bases lying between them. The CDR3 loop spans 14 amino acids. The CDR3 coding sequence is TGTGCCAGCAGTTTGGGCGGGGCACTCGATACGCAGTATTTT. It codes for CASSLGGALDTQYF.

This chain joins TRBV5-6 and TRBJ2-1; 11 nucleotides match TRBD1. The CDR3 loop spans 15 amino acids. CDR1 is SGHDT and CDR2 is YYEEEE in the germline V gene. V lost 3 bases, J lost 3 bases, and 2 bases stayed unmatched. The CDR3 nucleotides read TGTGCCAGCAGCTCCGGGACAGGGGGCTACAATGAGCAGTTCTTC. It is translated as CASSSGTGGYNEQFF.

The CDR3 spells CATSDFGQGRKETQYF. Here the CDR3 DNA reads TGTGCCACCAGTGATTTTGGACAGGGTAGGAAAGAGACCCAGTACTTC. The rearrangement uses TRBV24-1 and TRBJ2-5; 8 bases match TRBD1. The V and J ends lost 1 base and 3 bases, in that order; junction bases with no gene match: 6. In germline, CDR1 is KGHDR, CDR2 SFDVKD. The CDR3 is made up of 16 amino acids.